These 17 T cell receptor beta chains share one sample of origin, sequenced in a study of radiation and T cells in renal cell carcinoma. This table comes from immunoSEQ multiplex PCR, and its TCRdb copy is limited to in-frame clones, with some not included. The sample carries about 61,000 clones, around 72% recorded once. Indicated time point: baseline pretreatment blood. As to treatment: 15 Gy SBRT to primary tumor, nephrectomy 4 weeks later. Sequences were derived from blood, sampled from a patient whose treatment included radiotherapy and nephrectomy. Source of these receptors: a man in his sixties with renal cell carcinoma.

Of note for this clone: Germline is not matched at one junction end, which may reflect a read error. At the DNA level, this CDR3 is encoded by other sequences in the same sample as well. The CDR3 region has the DNA TGTGCCAGCTCAGGACAAGAGACTCAGTACTTC. Protein product: CASSGQETQYF. The gene calls are TRBV18 and TRBJ2-5; possible D gene TRBD1, 5 bases. The V gene's germline CDR1 is KGHSH and CDR2 LQKENI. CDR3 size: 11 residues.

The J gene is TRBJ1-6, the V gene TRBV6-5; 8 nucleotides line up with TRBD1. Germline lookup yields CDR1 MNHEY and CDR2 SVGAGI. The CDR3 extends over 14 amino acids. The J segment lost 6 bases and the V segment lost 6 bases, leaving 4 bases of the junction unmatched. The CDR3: CASREDRGNSPLHF. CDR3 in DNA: TGTGCCAGCAGGGAAGACAGGGGTAATTCACCCCTCCACTTT.

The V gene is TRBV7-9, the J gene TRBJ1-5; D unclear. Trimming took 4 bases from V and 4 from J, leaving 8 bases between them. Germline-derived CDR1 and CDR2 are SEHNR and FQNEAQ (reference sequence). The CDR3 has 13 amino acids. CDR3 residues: CASSSRGNQPQHF. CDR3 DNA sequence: TGTGCCAGCAGCTCTAGAGGAAATCAGCCCCAGCATTTT.

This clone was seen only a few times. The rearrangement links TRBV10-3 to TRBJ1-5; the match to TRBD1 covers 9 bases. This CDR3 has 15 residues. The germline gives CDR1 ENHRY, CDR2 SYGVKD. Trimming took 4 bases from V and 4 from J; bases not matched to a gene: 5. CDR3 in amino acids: CAISGGQGRNQPQHF. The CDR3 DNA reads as TGTGCCATCAGTGGCGGACAGGGGAGGAATCAGCCCCAGCATTTT.

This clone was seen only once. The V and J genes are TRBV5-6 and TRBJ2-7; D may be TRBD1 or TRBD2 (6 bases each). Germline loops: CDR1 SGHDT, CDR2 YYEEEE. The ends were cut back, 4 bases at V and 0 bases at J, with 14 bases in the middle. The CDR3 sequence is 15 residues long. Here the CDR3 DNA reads TGTGCCAGCAGCGAGTCAGGGGACTTCTCCTACGAGCAGTACTTC. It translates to CASSESGDFSYEQYF.

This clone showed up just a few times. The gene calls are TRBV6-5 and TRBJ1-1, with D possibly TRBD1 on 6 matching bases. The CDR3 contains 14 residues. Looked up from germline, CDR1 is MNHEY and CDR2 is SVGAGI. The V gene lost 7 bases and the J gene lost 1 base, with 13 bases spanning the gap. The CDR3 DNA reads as TGTGCCAGCAAAATGGGGACACGGAACACTGAAGCTTTCTTT. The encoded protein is CASKMGTRNTEAFF.

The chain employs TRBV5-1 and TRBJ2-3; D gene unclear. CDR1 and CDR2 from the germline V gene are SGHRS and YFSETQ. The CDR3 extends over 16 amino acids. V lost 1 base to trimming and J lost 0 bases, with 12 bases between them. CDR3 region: CASSLLTAESTDTQYF. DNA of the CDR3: TGCGCCAGCAGCTTGTTGACTGCCGAGAGCACAGATACGCAGTATTTT.

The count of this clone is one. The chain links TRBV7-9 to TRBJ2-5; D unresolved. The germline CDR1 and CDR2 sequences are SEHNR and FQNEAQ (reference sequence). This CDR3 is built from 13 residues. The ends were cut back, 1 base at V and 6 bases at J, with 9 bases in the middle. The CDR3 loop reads CASSLEPEKTQYF. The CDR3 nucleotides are TGTGCCAGCAGCTTAGAACCAGAGAAGACCCAGTACTTC.

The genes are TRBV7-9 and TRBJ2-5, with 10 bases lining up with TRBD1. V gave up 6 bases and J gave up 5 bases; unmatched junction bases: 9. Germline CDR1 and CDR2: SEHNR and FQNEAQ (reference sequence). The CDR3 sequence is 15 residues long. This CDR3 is CASRDGTGVMETQYF. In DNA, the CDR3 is TGTGCCAGCAGGGACGGGACAGGGGTTATGGAGACCCAGTACTTC. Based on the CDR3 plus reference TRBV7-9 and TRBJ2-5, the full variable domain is DTGVSQNPRHKITKRGQNVTFRCDPISEHNRLYWYRQTLGQGPEFLTYFQNEAQLEKSRLLSDRFSAERPKGSFSTLEIQRTEQGDSAMYLCASRDGTGVMETQYFGPGTRLLVL.

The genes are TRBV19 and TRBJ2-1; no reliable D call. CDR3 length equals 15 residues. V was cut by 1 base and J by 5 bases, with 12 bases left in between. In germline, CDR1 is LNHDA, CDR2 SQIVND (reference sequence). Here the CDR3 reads CASSIGASRNNEQFF. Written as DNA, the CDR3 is TGTGCCAGTAGTATAGGCGCCAGCCGGAACAATGAGCAGTTCTTC. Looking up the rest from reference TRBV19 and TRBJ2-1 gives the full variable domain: DGGITQSPKYLFRKEGQNVTLSCEQNLNHDAMYWYRQDPGQGLRLIYYSQIVNDFQKGDIAEGYSVSREKKESFPLTVTSAQKNPTAFYLCASSIGASRNNEQFFGPGTRLTVL.

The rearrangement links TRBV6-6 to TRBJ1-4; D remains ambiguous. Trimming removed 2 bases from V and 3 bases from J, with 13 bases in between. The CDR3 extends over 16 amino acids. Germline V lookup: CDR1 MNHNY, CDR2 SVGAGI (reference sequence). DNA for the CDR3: TGTGCCAGCAGTTACCCCAAGGCGGACTCTAATGAAAAACTGTTTTTT. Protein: CASSYPKADSNEKLFF.

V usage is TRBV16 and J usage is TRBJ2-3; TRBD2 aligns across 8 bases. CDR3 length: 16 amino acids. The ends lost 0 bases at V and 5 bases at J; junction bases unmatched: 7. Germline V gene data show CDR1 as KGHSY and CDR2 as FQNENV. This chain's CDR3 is CASSQSHGGAVDTQYF. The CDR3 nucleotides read TGTGCCAGCAGCCAATCGCACGGGGGGGCCGTAGATACGCAGTATTTT.

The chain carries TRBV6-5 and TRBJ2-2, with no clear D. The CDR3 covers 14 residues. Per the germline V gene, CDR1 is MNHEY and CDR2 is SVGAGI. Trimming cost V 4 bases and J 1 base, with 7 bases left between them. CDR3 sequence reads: CASSSLLNTGELFF. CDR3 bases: TGTGCCAGCAGTTCGCTCTTGAACACCGGGGAGCTGTTTTTT.

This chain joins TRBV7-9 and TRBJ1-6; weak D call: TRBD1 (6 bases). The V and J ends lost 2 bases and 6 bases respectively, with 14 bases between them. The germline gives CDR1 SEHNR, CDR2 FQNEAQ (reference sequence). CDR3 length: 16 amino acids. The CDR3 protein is CASSLSGGTSNSPLHF. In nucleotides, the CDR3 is TGTGCCAGCAGCTTAAGTGGCGGGACAAGTAATTCACCCCTCCACTTT.

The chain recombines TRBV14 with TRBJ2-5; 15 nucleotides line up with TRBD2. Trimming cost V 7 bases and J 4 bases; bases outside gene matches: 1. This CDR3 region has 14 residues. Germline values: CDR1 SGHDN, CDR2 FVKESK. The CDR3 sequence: CASKGLAGGETQYF. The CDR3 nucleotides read TGTGCCAGCAAGGGACTAGCGGGAGGAGAGACCCAGTACTTC.

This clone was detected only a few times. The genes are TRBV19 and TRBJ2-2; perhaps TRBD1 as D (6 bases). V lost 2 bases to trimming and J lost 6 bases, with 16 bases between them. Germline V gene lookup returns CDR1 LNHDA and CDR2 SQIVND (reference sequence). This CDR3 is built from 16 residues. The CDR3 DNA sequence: TGTGCCAGTAGTATAATCGCTTTGGGGGCGGCCGGGGAGCTGTTTTTT. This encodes CASSIIALGAAGELFF. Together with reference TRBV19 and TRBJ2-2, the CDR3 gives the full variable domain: DGGITQSPKYLFRKEGQNVTLSCEQNLNHDAMYWYRQDPGQGLRLIYYSQIVNDFQKGDIAEGYSVSREKKESFPLTVTSAQKNPTAFYLCASSIIALGAAGELFFGEGSRLTVL.

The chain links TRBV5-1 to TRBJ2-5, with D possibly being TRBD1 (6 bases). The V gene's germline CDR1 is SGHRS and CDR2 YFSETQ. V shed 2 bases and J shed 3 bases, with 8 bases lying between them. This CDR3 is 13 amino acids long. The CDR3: CASSFRTEETQYF. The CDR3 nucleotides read TGCGCCAGCAGCTTTCGGACAGAAGAGACCCAGTACTTC.